The 28 T cell receptor beta chains below all came from one sample that was sequenced in a study of blood T cell repertoires in COVID-19. This table comes from immunoSEQ multiplex PCR, and its TCRdb copy is limited to in-frame clones, with some not included. The sample yields roughly 74,000 clones, around 90% seen once. Sequencing was performed on peripheral blood. These TCRs come from a woman aged 80 or over with active or convalescent COVID-19.

The V and J genes are TRBV6-5 and TRBJ2-5, with 7 bases identical to TRBD2. With 10 bases clipped from V and 0 bases from J, the junction kept 8 bases outside the gene matches. The CDR3 loop spans 14 amino acids. The V gene's germline CDR1 is MNHEY and CDR2 SVGAGI. The CDR3 protein is CAIRRGVDQETQYF. CDR3 DNA sequence: TGTGCCATCAGACGGGGGGTAGACCAAGAGACCCAGTACTTC.

A remark on this clone: Different DNA sequences within this sample yield the same CDR3. The chain combines TRBV4-3 with TRBJ2-1; TRBD1 aligns across 7 bases. This CDR3 is 17 amino acids long. The V segment lost 0 bases and the J segment 0 bases; nucleotides outside the gene matches: 5. CDR1 and CDR2 (germline): LGHNA, YSLEER. The CDR3 here is CASSQDHAGGSYNEQFF. The CDR3 DNA reads as TGCGCCAGCAGCCAAGATCACGCAGGGGGCTCCTACAATGAGCAGTTCTTC.

The genes are TRBV3-1 (or the pseudogene TRBV3-2) and TRBJ2-3; D unresolved. The V end was cut by 0 bases, the J end by 2 bases, with 6 bases between. The CDR3 is 14 amino acids. Germline V CDR1 and CDR2: LGHDT, YNNKEL (reference sequence). The CDR3 sequence: CASSQDSHTDTQYF. In nucleotides, the CDR3 is TGTGCCAGCAGCCAAGATTCCCACACAGATACGCAGTATTTT.

The rearrangement joins TRBV11-3 to TRBJ2-1; D unclear. The CDR3 is made up of 14 amino acids. Germline values: CDR1 SGHNT, CDR2 YENEEA. Deletions cut 1 base from V and 5 bases from J, with 9 bases between. The CDR3 DNA is TGTGCCAGCAGCTTAGGTAGCCCAGACAATGAGCAGTTCTTC. Residues: CASSLGSPDNEQFF.

The V and J genes are TRBV19 and TRBJ1-5, with D perhaps matching TRBD1 (5 bases). Germline V gene data show CDR1 as LNHDA and CDR2 as SQIVND (reference sequence). V was trimmed by 7 bases and J by 6 bases, leaving 19 bases between them. CDR3 length: 15 residues. The CDR3 coding sequence is TGTGCCAGTACCTATTCCCCCCGGGGGGTTCAGCCCCAGCATTTT. Residues: CASTYSPRGVQPQHF.

The chain links TRBV27 to TRBJ2-4, with unresolved D. The CDR3 has 13 residues. Germline V gene data show CDR1 as MNHEY and CDR2 as SMNVEV (reference sequence). V shed 7 bases and J shed 0 bases, with 7 bases lying between them. The CDR3 is CASISLAKNIQYF. The CDR3 region has the DNA TGTGCCAGCATCTCCCTAGCCAAAAACATTCAGTACTTC.

This chain uses TRBV19 with TRBJ1-5; a possible D gene is TRBD1 (5 bases). V dropped 3 bases and J dropped 5 bases, with 11 bases sitting between them. The CDR3 sequence is 14 residues long. Germline CDR1 LNHDA, CDR2 SQIVND (reference sequence). CDR3 DNA sequence: TGTGCCAGTAGTATCCGGCAGGGCCATCAGCCCCAGCATTTT. Amino acid sequence: CASSIRQGHQPQHF.

V and J are TRBV10-3 and TRBJ2-5, with D possibly matching TRBD1 (6 bases). V shed 3 bases and J shed 4 bases, with 15 bases lying between them. Germline values: CDR1 ENHRY, CDR2 SYGVKD. The length of the CDR3 is 15 residues. The CDR3 bases are TGTGCCATCAGTGAAACACAGGGAGCTCCAGAGACCCAGTACTTC. Its protein is CAISETQGAPETQYF.

The chain couples TRBV5-1 to TRBJ1-3, with 9 bases lining up with TRBD1. CDR1 SGHRS and CDR2 YFSETQ come from the germline V gene. This CDR3 has 14 amino acids. The J segment lost 8 bases and the V segment lost 4 bases, leaving 7 bases of the junction unmatched. The CDR3 protein is CASSLRDRVDTIYF. CDR3 nucleotides: TGCGCCAGCAGCCTCCGGGACAGGGTGGACACCATATATTTT.

CDR3 in amino acids: CASFKQANTEAFF. Written as DNA, the CDR3 is TGTGCCAGCTTCAAACAGGCTAACACTGAAGCTTTCTTT. J is TRBJ1-1 and V is TRBV2; D is possibly TRBD1 (5 bases). Trimming took 8 bases from V and 2 from J, leaving 12 bases between them. The CDR3 length is 13 residues. Germline V gene sequence: CDR1 SNHLY, CDR2 FYNNEI.

This chain joins TRBV30 and TRBJ2-1; 9 nucleotides align to TRBD2. This CDR3 is built from 14 residues. Trimming at V came to 5 bases and at J to 9 bases, leaving 11 bases not matched to a gene. The germline V gene has CDR1 GTSNPN and CDR2 SVGIG (reference sequence). Here the CDR3 DNA reads TGTGCCTGGGGTCGCGCGGGAGGGTATTTTGAGCAGTTCTTC. Translation gives CAWGRAGGYFEQFF.

The rearrangement links TRBV25-1 to TRBJ1-2; TRBD1 matches at 9 bases. V gave up 4 bases and J gave up 3 bases; unmatched junction bases: 3. Germline V CDR1 and CDR2: MGHDK, SYGVNS. The CDR3 runs to 14 residues. CDR3 DNA: TGTGCCAGCAGTGCCGGACAGGGGCACTATGGCTACACCTTC. Translation: CASSAGQGHYGYTF.

The rearrangement joins TRBV25-1 to TRBJ2-3, with 16 bases aligning to TRBD2. This CDR3 has 14 amino acids. After removal of 8 bases from V and 7 bases from J, the junction contained 3 bases not matched to a gene. Germline V gives CDR1 MGHDK, CDR2 SYGVNS. CDR3 sequence reads: CASGTSGRANTQYF. Written as DNA, the CDR3 is TGTGCCAGCGGGACTAGCGGGAGGGCCAATACGCAGTATTTT.

The CDR3 loop is CASSSSSGAKVEQFF. The CDR3 coding sequence is TGTGCCAGCAGCTCCTCTAGCGGGGCAAAGGTCGAGCAGTTCTTC. This rearrangement joins TRBV7-9 to TRBJ2-1, with TRBD2 matching 9 bases. Germline V gene lookup returns CDR1 SEHNR and CDR2 FQNEAQ (reference sequence). The CDR3 length is 15 residues. Trimming took 4 bases from V and 10 from J; bases not matched to a gene: 11.

The genes are TRBV19 and TRBJ2-3, with D possibly being TRBD1 (5 bases). V dropped 0 bases and J dropped 3 bases, with 10 bases sitting between them. This CDR3 is built from 15 residues. Germline V gives CDR1 LNHDA, CDR2 SQIVND (reference sequence). The DNA of the CDR3 is TGTGCCAGTAGTATAGATCTAAGGGGAACAGATACGCAGTATTTT. As protein: CASSIDLRGTDTQYF. Variable domain in full (rest from reference TRBV19 and TRBJ2-3): DGGITQSPKYLFRKEGQNVTLSCEQNLNHDAMYWYRQDPGQGLRLIYYSQIVNDFQKGDIAEGYSVSREKKESFPLTVTSAQKNPTAFYLCASSIDLRGTDTQYFGPGTRLTVL.

This clone was seen a single time. This chain joins TRBV10-3 and TRBJ2-7; 9 bases align to TRBD2. The germline V gene encodes CDR1 ENHRY and CDR2 SYGVKD. The CDR3 loop spans 13 amino acids. The V gene end was trimmed by 7 bases and the J gene end by 7 bases; junction bases not matched to a gene: 8. The CDR3 protein is CAIKASGADEQYF. CDR3 DNA sequence: TGTGCCATCAAAGCTAGCGGGGCTGATGAGCAGTACTTC.

This chain uses TRBV5-4 with TRBJ1-1; no clear D gene. Germline V CDR1 and CDR2: SGHNT, YYREEE (reference sequence). The CDR3 is 13 residues long. Trimming left V 1 base short and J 2 bases short, with 6 bases between. DNA for the CDR3: TGTGCCAGCAGCTTGCAGGCTAACACTGAAGCTTTCTTT. Translation: CASSLQANTEAFF.

The CDR3 is CASSIFQEKLFF. The CDR3 region has the DNA TGTGCCAGTAGTATTTTTCAAGAAAAACTGTTTTTT. This sequence joins TRBV19 and TRBJ1-4; D not resolved. Germline assignment: CDR1 LNHDA and CDR2 SQIVND (reference sequence). Trimming removed 3 bases at V and 8 bases at J, with 7 bases between. The CDR3 loop spans 12 amino acids.

This sequence joins TRBV29-1 and TRBJ1-4, with 8 nucleotides matching TRBD1. The V and J ends lost 4 bases and 7 bases, in that order; junction bases with no gene match: 8. The CDR3 sequence is 14 residues long. The germline V gene encodes CDR1 SQVTM and CDR2 ANQGSEA. This CDR3 is CSVGTGQGAEKLFF. CDR3 DNA: TGCAGCGTTGGTACAGGGCAGGGGGCTGAAAAACTGTTTTTT.

V is TRBV4-2 and J is TRBJ2-3; the D is unclear. Germline loops: CDR1 LGHNA, CDR2 YNFKEQ. The CDR3 runs to 14 residues. V was clipped by 4 bases and J by 3 bases, with 11 bases between them. CDR3 sequence reads: CASSLRTETDTQYF. The DNA of the CDR3 is TGTGCCAGCAGCCTCCGAACCGAGACAGATACGCAGTATTTT.

The chain joins TRBV18 to TRBJ2-5, with 11 bases fitting TRBD2. CDR1 is KGHSH and CDR2 is LQKENI in the germline V gene. CDR3 length: 15 amino acids. J gave up 0 bases and V 6 bases, and 3 bases lay outside the gene matches. Here the CDR3 reads CASSVAGGNQETQYF. Written as DNA, the CDR3 is TGTGCCAGCTCTGTAGCGGGAGGGAACCAAGAGACCCAGTACTTC.

The rearrangement links TRBV6-2 or TRBV6-3 to TRBJ2-7; 9 nucleotides agree with TRBD2. From germline, CDR1 is MNHEY and CDR2 SVGEGT. V shed 0 bases and J 3 bases; nucleotides not matched to a gene: 9. The CDR3 is 17 residues long. The CDR3 reads CASSYSPLAGFFYEQYF. The CDR3 DNA reads as TGTGCCAGCAGTTACTCCCCACTAGCGGGCTTTTTCTACGAGCAGTACTTC.

The rearrangement links TRBV9 to TRBJ2-7; no clear D. Trimming shortened V by 0 bases and J by 6 bases, and 13 bases separated the two germline ends. This CDR3 spans 14 amino acids. Germline V gene lookup returns CDR1 SGDLS and CDR2 YYNGEE. The CDR3 sequence: CASSVGLSLAEQYF. The CDR3 DNA sequence: TGTGCCAGCAGCGTAGGGCTTTCCCTCGCCGAGCAGTACTTC.

The rearrangement uses TRBV11-2 and TRBJ1-1; TRBD1 agrees at 7 bases. CDR1 SGHAT and CDR2 FQNNGV come from the germline V gene. Losses at the gene ends were 6 bases for V and 2 bases for J; bases not matched to a gene: 6. This CDR3 comprises 14 residues. CDR3 amino acids: CASRATGPNTEAFF. The CDR3 DNA follows: TGTGCCAGCAGGGCGACAGGGCCCAACACTGAAGCTTTCTTT.

The chain uses TRBV5-4 and TRBJ2-7; 9 bases agree with TRBD1. This CDR3 spans 14 amino acids. With 4 bases clipped from V and 3 bases from J, the junction kept 5 bases outside the gene matches. Germline CDR1 SGHNT, CDR2 YYREEE (reference sequence). CDR3 bases: TGTGCCAGCAGCACCGGACAGGGGAACTACGAGCAGTACTTC. This sequence encodes CASSTGQGNYEQYF. The full variable domain, with the rest looked up from reference TRBV5-4 and TRBJ2-7, is ETGVTQSPTHLIKTRGQQVTLRCSSQSGHNTVSWYQQALGQGPQFIFQYYREEENGRGNFPPRFSGLQFPNYSSELNVNALELDDSALYLCASSTGQGNYEQYFGPGTRLTVT.

This clone was counted between two and nine times. The V call is TRBV5-6, the J call TRBJ1-5; 11 positions agree with TRBD1. The CDR3 sequence is 17 residues long. Germline values: CDR1 SGHDT, CDR2 YYEEEE. With V trimmed by 4 bases and J by 0 bases, 6 bases remained unmatched. Here the CDR3 reads CASSKRTGGFSNQPQHF. Here the CDR3 DNA reads TGTGCCAGCAGCAAAAGGACAGGGGGCTTTAGCAATCAGCCCCAGCATTTT.

The chain employs TRBV11-3 and TRBJ2-1; 7 bases fit TRBD1. J lost 3 bases, V lost 3 bases, and 2 bases had no gene match. The CDR3 runs to 14 residues. From germline, CDR1 is SGHNT and CDR2 YENEEA. The CDR3 DNA is TGTGCCAGCAGCTTTCAGGGGGACTACAATGAGCAGTTCTTC. It translates to CASSFQGDYNEQFF.

This chain connects TRBV7-2 to TRBJ2-2, with TRBD2 matching 9 bases. The CDR3 runs to 16 residues. CDR1 is SGHTA and CDR2 is FQGNSA in the germline V gene. Unmatched junction bases numbered 2, after V lost 1 base and J lost 2 bases. CDR3 amino acids: CASSLERGANTGELFF. Here the CDR3 DNA reads TGTGCCAGCAGCTTAGAGCGGGGGGCTAACACCGGGGAGCTGTTTTTT.